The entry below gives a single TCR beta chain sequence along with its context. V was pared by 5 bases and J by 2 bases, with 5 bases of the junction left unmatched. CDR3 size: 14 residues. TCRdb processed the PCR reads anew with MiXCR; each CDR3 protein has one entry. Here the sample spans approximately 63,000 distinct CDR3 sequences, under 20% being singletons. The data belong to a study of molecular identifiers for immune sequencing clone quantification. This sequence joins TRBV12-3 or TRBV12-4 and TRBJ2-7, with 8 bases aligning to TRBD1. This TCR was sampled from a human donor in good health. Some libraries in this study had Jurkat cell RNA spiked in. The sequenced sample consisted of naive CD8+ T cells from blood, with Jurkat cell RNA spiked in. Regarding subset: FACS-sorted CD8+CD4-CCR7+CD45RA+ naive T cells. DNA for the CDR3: TGTGCCAGCAGTCCCTTGGGACAGGCCTACGAGCAGTACTTC. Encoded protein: CASSPLGQAYEQYF.